A single sample is the source of the 13 T cell receptor beta chains below, sequenced in a study of T cell responses to AZD1222 COVID-19 vaccine. Libraries were prepared by immunoSEQ multiplex PCR; TCRdb keeps only in-frame clonotypes and omits some of them. The sample carries about 120,000 clones, roughly 90% recorded once. The sequencing used peripheral blood, collected on day 0 of AZD1222 vaccination. These TCRs come from an adult in good health.

The chain combines TRBV10-1 with TRBJ2-5, with a possible D match to TRBD1 (5 bases). The V end was cut by 6 bases, the J end by 2 bases, with 13 bases between. CDR3 length: 14 residues. Germline CDR1 is WNHNN and CDR2 is SYGVQD (reference sequence). This CDR3 is CASSPGQTQETQYF. The CDR3 DNA reads as TGCGCCAGCAGCCCCGGACAAACACAAGAGACCCAGTACTTC.

This clone has a handful of counts. The chain joins TRBV10-3 to TRBJ1-5; TRBD1 is a possible D gene (6 bases). Trimming removed 3 bases at V and 9 bases at J, with 12 bases between. Germline V gene data show CDR1 as ENHRY and CDR2 as SYGVKD. CDR3 length: 13 residues. CDR3 coding DNA: TGTGCCATCAGTGACGGACAGCAGGGGCCCCAGCATTTT. The encoded protein is CAISDGQQGPQHF.

The gene calls are TRBV7-9 and TRBJ2-7; D is undetermined. The V gene's germline CDR1 is SEHNR and CDR2 FQNEAQ (reference sequence). The V end was cut by 5 bases, the J end by 4 bases, with 18 bases between. This CDR3 is built from 15 residues. The CDR3 bases are TGTGCCAGCAGCCCCCCAGGAGCACTTCTTTACGAGCAGTACTTC. Translating gives CASSPPGALLYEQYF.

The gene calls are TRBV3-1 (or the pseudogene TRBV3-2) and TRBJ2-1; the match to TRBD2 covers 11 bases. The length of the CDR3 is 18 residues. J was trimmed by 3 bases and V by 2 bases; bases with no gene match: 9. Per the germline V gene, CDR1 is LGHDT and CDR2 is YNNKEL (reference sequence). CDR3 nucleotide sequence: TGTGCCAGCAGCCAAAGTCCGATTAGCGGGGGGGACTACAATGAGCAGTTCTTC. As protein: CASSQSPISGGDYNEQFF.

J is TRBJ2-7 and V is TRBV14; D may correspond to TRBD1 or TRBD2 (5 bases each). Germline V lookup: CDR1 SGHDN, CDR2 FVKESK. The CDR3 is made up of 15 amino acids. With 0 bases removed from V and 3 bases from J, the gap between germline ends came to 12 bases. CDR3 sequence: CASSQDGGWIYEQYF. CDR3 coding DNA: TGTGCCAGCAGCCAAGATGGGGGTTGGATCTACGAGCAGTACTTC.

The chain carries TRBV4-1 and TRBJ2-7; D ambiguous. Germline V gives CDR1 MGHRA, CDR2 YSYEKL. The CDR3 sequence is 15 residues long. The germline V and J ends were trimmed by 4 bases and 2 bases, with 15 bases remaining between them. The CDR3: CASSLRHGSTYEQYF. CDR3 sequence (DNA): TGCGCCAGCAGCCTCCGTCATGGCAGTACCTACGAGCAGTACTTC.

The chain recombines TRBV19 with TRBJ2-1, with D possibly matching TRBD2 (5 bases). There are 16 residues in the CDR3. Per germline, CDR1 LNHDA and CDR2 SQIVND (reference sequence). Trimming left V 4 bases short and J 8 bases short, with 21 bases between. The CDR3 loop is CASSTPTESSSYEQFF. Here the CDR3 DNA reads TGTGCCAGTAGTACCCCAACCGAGTCTAGCTCTTATGAGCAGTTCTTC.

The rearrangement uses TRBV9 and TRBJ2-1; D not resolved. In germline, CDR1 is SGDLS, CDR2 YYNGEE. With 3 bases removed from V and 8 bases from J, the gap between germline ends came to 9 bases. The CDR3 totals 12 residues. Written as DNA, the CDR3 is TGTGCCAGCAGCGCCCGTGACGATGAGCAGTTCTTC. Protein: CASSARDDEQFF.

This sequence joins TRBV2 and TRBJ1-2; 7 nucleotides line up with TRBD1. Germline trimming cut 6 bases from V and 11 bases from J; bases unmatched to any gene: 18. This CDR3 is 15 amino acids long. CDR1 is SNHLY and CDR2 is FYNNEI in the germline V gene. This chain's CDR3 is CASRGRTTGAGGYTF. CDR3 in DNA: TGTGCCAGCAGAGGACGAACTACAGGGGCCGGCGGTTACACCTTC.

This chain connects TRBV6-2 or TRBV6-3 to TRBJ2-7; D tentatively reads TRBD1 or TRBD2 (5 bases each). CDR3 length: 13 amino acids. Trimming removed 4 bases from V and 9 bases from J, with 16 bases in between. CDR1 is MNHEY, CDR2 SVGEGT, per germline. CDR3 in amino acids: CASSLGTAGGQYF. The CDR3, as DNA: TGTGCCAGCAGTTTAGGGACCGCGGGCGGGCAGTACTTC.

This chain connects TRBV18 to TRBJ2-7; 7 bases are shared with TRBD1. Germline-derived CDR1 and CDR2 are KGHSH and LQKENI. The length of the CDR3 is 15 residues. Germline trimming cut 3 bases from V and 6 bases from J; bases unmatched to any gene: 11. CDR3 coding DNA: TGTGCCAGCTCACCCCCGGGACAGTTCGGGACCGAGCAGTACTTC. The encoded protein is CASSPPGQFGTEQYF.

The chain links TRBV3-1 (or the pseudogene TRBV3-2) to TRBJ2-5, with D tentatively TRBD1 (6 bases). The germline CDR1 and CDR2 sequences are LGHDT and YNNKEL (reference sequence). The CDR3 contains 14 residues. The ends were cut back, 2 bases at V and 3 bases at J, with 10 bases in the middle. The CDR3 DNA reads TGTGCCAGCAGCCAATCAGGGGCCAAAGAGACCCAGTACTTC. It specifies CASSQSGAKETQYF.

V gene TRBV19 combines with J gene TRBJ2-7, with D maybe TRBD2 (6 bases). V lost 8 bases and J lost 3, with 17 bases in between. The V gene's germline CDR1 is LNHDA and CDR2 SQIVND (reference sequence). The CDR3 contains 14 residues. The CDR3 is CASGSYGGGYEQYF. The CDR3 DNA is TGTGCCAGTGGATCCTACGGGGGTGGCTACGAGCAGTACTTC.